This TCR beta chain was observed in a study of T cells after yellow fever vaccination. This CDR3 spans 16 amino acids. After removal of 1 base from V and 3 bases from J, the junction contained 7 bases not matched to a gene. The germline V gene has CDR1 LGHNA and CDR2 YSLEER. Study results and caveats: Clones that expanded after primary vaccination mostly reappeared after the booster (96% CD4, 88% CD8). The presence of abundant clonotypes contaminating from the bulk population was possible in FACS-sorted repertoires.

The sample holds a few counts of this clonotype. Antigen unknown. MiXCR, run by TCRdb on the 5' RACE reads, gives a single entry per CDR3 protein. This table holds some 500,000 distinct CDR3 sequences, approximately 13% found once. Sequencing used PBMCs, obtained on the day of the yellow fever booster vaccination. The chain uses TRBV4-3 and TRBJ2-7; TRBD1 matches 9 bases. This sequence originates from a man aged 25 to 40 who received the YFV17D yellow fever vaccine. CDR3 in amino acids: CASSQATGTGLYEQYF. DNA for the CDR3: TGCGCCAGCAGCCAAGCTACCGGGACAGGGCTCTACGAGCAGTACTTC.